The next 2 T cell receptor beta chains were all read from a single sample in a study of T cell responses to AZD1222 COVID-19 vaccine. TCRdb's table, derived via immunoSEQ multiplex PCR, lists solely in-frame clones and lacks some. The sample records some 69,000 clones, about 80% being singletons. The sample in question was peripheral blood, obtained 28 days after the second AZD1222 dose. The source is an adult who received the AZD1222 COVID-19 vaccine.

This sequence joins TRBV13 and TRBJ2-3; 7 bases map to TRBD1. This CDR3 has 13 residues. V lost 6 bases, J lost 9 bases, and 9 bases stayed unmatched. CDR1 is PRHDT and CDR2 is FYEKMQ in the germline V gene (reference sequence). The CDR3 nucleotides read TGTGCCAGCAGACAAAACAGGGGCGGGACGCAGTATTTT. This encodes CASRQNRGGTQYF.

CDR3 region: CASKTGVTGYTF. In nucleotides, the CDR3 is TGTGCCAGCAAAACAGGGGTGACTGGCTACACCTTC. The rearrangement joins TRBV27 to TRBJ1-2; TRBD1 aligns across 7 bases. Germline trimming cut 7 bases from V and 7 bases from J; bases unmatched to any gene: 6. Germline V gene lookup returns CDR1 MNHEY and CDR2 SMNVEV (reference sequence). The CDR3 runs to 12 residues.